One and the same sample provided the 19 T cell receptor beta chains below, sequenced in a study of blood T cell repertoires in COVID-19. Assay: immunoSEQ multiplex PCR; the TCRdb copy retains only in-frame clones and omits some. In the table there are about 130,000 clones, 79% of which are singletons. The sequenced material came from peripheral blood. These receptors all stem from a woman in her 70s with COVID-19, enrolled during active disease.

The J gene is TRBJ2-3, the V gene TRBV5-4, with D unresolved. V lost 7 bases, J lost 1 base, and 7 bases lay in between. This CDR3 is 12 amino acids long. Germline V CDR1 and CDR2: SGHNT, YYREEE (reference sequence). CDR3 sequence (DNA): TGTGCCAGCCTCCCCGGCACAGATACGCAGTATTTT. Protein: CASLPGTDTQYF.

A single count supports this clone. The rearrangement joins TRBV24-1 to TRBJ2-2; 10 bases agree with TRBD1. The J segment lost 6 bases and the V segment lost 7 bases, leaving 10 bases of the junction unmatched. Per germline, CDR1 KGHDR and CDR2 SFDVKD. This CDR3 has 16 amino acids. CDR3 in DNA: TGTGCCACCAGGCCTAGGGACAGGGGAGTGTCCGGGGAGCTGTTTTTT. Its protein is CATRPRDRGVSGELFF.

This clone was detected only once. Germline is not matched at one junction end, which may reflect a read error. This chain links TRBV25-1 with TRBJ2-7; D is perhaps TRBD1 (6 bases). Germline V gene sequence: CDR1 MGHDK, CDR2 SYGVNS. The CDR3 is 12 residues long. The CDR3 nucleotides read TGTGCCAGCACTGAAGTACAGGGAAGGCAGTACTTC. This translates into CASTEVQGRQYF.

The V call is TRBV9, the J call TRBJ1-3; no clear D gene. CDR1 is SGDLS and CDR2 is YYNGEE in the germline V gene. This CDR3 is built from 16 residues. Trimming pared 0 bases from V and 0 bases from J, leaving 10 bases between. CDR3 sequence: CASSVAMASSGNTIYF. The CDR3 DNA sequence: TGTGCCAGCAGCGTAGCGATGGCTAGCTCTGGAAACACCATATATTTT.

The V and J genes are TRBV5-1 and TRBJ2-7, with TRBD1 identical over 7 bases. V dropped 4 bases and J dropped 3; count of bases not matched to a gene: 10. The germline V gene has CDR1 SGHRS and CDR2 YFSETQ. The CDR3 runs to 15 residues. The CDR3 DNA follows: TGCGCCAGCAGCCCGGGACAGACCTTTGACTACGAGCAGTACTTC. This codes for CASSPGQTFDYEQYF.

This chain uses TRBV2 with TRBJ2-5, with TRBD2 matching over 7 bases. The CDR3 has 13 amino acids. V shed 4 bases, J shed 4 bases, and the junction held 3 bases outside the gene matches. Per germline, CDR1 SNHLY and CDR2 FYNNEI. For the CDR3, the DNA is TGTGCCAGCAGTGGAAGGGAGGGAGAGACCCAGTACTTC. Protein: CASSGREGETQYF.

The rearrangement joins TRBV30 to TRBJ2-5; D gene uncertain. CDR1 is GTSNPN and CDR2 is SVGIG in the germline V gene (reference sequence). Trimming removed 2 bases from V and 7 bases from J, with 11 bases in between. The CDR3 spans 12 residues. The CDR3 is CAWSTPPGTQYF. CDR3 nucleotides: TGTGCCTGGAGTACCCCCCCGGGGACCCAGTACTTC. Combining the CDR3 with reference TRBV30 and TRBJ2-5 gives the whole variable domain SQTIHQWPATLVQPVGSPLSLECTVEGTSNPNLYWYRQAAGRGLQLLFYSVGIGQISSEVPQNLSASRPQDRQFILSSKKLLLSDSGFYLCAWSTPPGTQYFGPGTRLLVL.

This chain connects TRBV27 to TRBJ1-5; TRBD1 aligns across 8 bases. Germline loops: CDR1 MNHEY, CDR2 SMNVEV (reference sequence). The CDR3 covers 15 residues. V shed 6 bases, J shed 4 bases, and the junction held 8 bases outside the gene matches. This CDR3 is CASRTDRGVNQPQHF. The CDR3 DNA reads as TGTGCCAGCAGAACCGACAGGGGAGTAAATCAGCCCCAGCATTTT.

This clone was counted once. The V and J genes are TRBV20-1 and TRBJ1-5, with 8 bases lining up with TRBD1. The CDR3 spans 11 residues. CDR1 is DFQATT, CDR2 SNEGSKA, per germline (reference sequence). The trim removed 6 bases at V and 7 bases at J, leaving 2 bases unmatched. CDR3 amino acids: CSAAGGQPQHF. The CDR3 region has the DNA TGCAGTGCCGCAGGGGGCCAGCCCCAGCATTTT.

V and J are TRBV12-3 or TRBV12-4 and TRBJ1-1; possible D gene TRBD1, 6 bases. CDR3 length: 11 amino acids. V was shortened by 6 bases and J by 6 bases, with 8 bases between the two germline ends. The CDR3 sequence is CASRAGAEAFF. DNA of the CDR3: TGTGCCAGCAGGGCAGGGGCTGAAGCTTTCTTT.

This clone came up once. The chain combines TRBV20-1 with TRBJ2-1; unclear D gene. The CDR3 is 14 amino acids. Germline-derived CDR1 and CDR2 are DFQATT and SNEGSKA (reference sequence). V was trimmed by 3 bases and J by 0 bases, leaving 9 bases between them. The chain's CDR3 is CSASLSGSYNEQFF. In nucleotides, the CDR3 is TGCAGTGCTAGTCTGTCAGGCTCCTACAATGAGCAGTTCTTC.

This clone was detected a few times. The chain employs TRBV2 and TRBJ1-1, with D tentatively TRBD1 (5 bases). The germline V gene has CDR1 SNHLY and CDR2 FYNNEI. The CDR3 loop spans 15 amino acids. Trimming pared 4 bases from V and 0 bases from J, leaving 12 bases between. The chain's CDR3 is CASSALGQMNTEAFF. The CDR3 nucleotides read TGTGCCAGCAGTGCCTTGGGGCAGATGAACACTGAAGCTTTCTTT.

CDR3 nucleotide sequence: TGTGTCAGAAGCCCCCCCTCCGGGACACGATGGGGCAATCAGCCCCAGCATTTT. It specifies CVRSPPSGTRWGNQPQHF. The rearrangement joins TRBV7-5 to TRBJ1-5; the D call TRBD1 from the table was never checked on the DNA. TRBV7-5 is termed a pseudogene. CDR3 length equals 18 residues.

This CDR3 reads CASSPDRGNYGYTF. The CDR3 DNA is TGTGCCAGCAGCCCGGACAGGGGAAACTATGGCTACACCTTC. The chain links TRBV4-2 to TRBJ1-2; 9 bases match TRBD1. There are 14 residues in the CDR3. CDR1 and CDR2 (germline): LGHNA, YNFKEQ. Trimming removed 4 bases from V and 2 bases from J; junction bases left unmatched: 2.

The rearrangement uses TRBV5-4 and TRBJ2-1, with 10 bases that match TRBD1. V lost 2 bases to trimming and J lost 6 bases; unmatched junction nucleotides: 11. This CDR3 is 17 amino acids long. Germline V gene data show CDR1 as SGHNT and CDR2 as YYREEE (reference sequence). Here the CDR3 reads CASSLPGGGQGLNEQFF. For the CDR3, the DNA is TGTGCCAGCAGCTTACCCGGAGGGGGACAGGGGCTCAATGAGCAGTTCTTC.

This clone has a single count. The J gene is TRBJ1-1, the V gene TRBV5-6; D call uncertain. Per germline, CDR1 SGHDT and CDR2 YYEEEE. The CDR3 consists of 16 residues. Trimming pared 3 bases from V and 4 bases from J, leaving 19 bases between. The DNA for the CDR3 is TGTGCCAGCAGCTCCAAAGGGAGGGCAAGCATCACTGAAGCTTTCTTT. Amino acids: CASSSKGRASITEAFF.

The chain uses TRBV9 and TRBJ1-3; the D is unclear. V was shortened by 0 bases and J by 0 bases, with 10 bases between the two germline ends. Germline lookup yields CDR1 SGDLS and CDR2 YYNGEE. The CDR3 has 16 amino acids. CDR3 region: CASSVGSGSSGNTIYF. CDR3 DNA sequence: TGTGCCAGCAGCGTAGGTTCCGGGTCCTCTGGAAACACCATATATTTT. The full variable domain, completed using reference TRBV9 and TRBJ1-3, is DSGVTQTPKHLITATGQRVTLRCSPRSGDLSVYWYQQSLDQGLQFLIQYYNGEERAKGNILERFSAQQFPDLHSELNLSSLELGDSALYFCASSVGSGSSGNTIYFGEGSWLTVV.

The V gene is TRBV5-1, the J gene TRBJ2-3; 10 bases line up with TRBD2. This CDR3 has 14 amino acids. V lost 6 bases, J lost 6 bases, and 7 bases stayed unmatched. Per germline, CDR1 SGHRS and CDR2 YFSETQ. CDR3 bases: TGCGCCAGCAACCCCCTAGCGGGGGAGGATACGCAGTATTTT. This gives the protein CASNPLAGEDTQYF.

V is TRBV4-2 and J is TRBJ2-1, with D possibly being TRBD2 (6 bases). The germline CDR1 and CDR2 sequences are LGHNA and YNFKEQ. The CDR3 extends over 17 amino acids. Trimming removed 5 bases from V and 8 bases from J, with 25 bases in between. CDR3 in DNA: TGTGCCAGCAGCAAGATTGAGGCGGGACCTCCTGGTGATGAGCAGTTCTTC. Its protein is CASSKIEAGPPGDEQFF.